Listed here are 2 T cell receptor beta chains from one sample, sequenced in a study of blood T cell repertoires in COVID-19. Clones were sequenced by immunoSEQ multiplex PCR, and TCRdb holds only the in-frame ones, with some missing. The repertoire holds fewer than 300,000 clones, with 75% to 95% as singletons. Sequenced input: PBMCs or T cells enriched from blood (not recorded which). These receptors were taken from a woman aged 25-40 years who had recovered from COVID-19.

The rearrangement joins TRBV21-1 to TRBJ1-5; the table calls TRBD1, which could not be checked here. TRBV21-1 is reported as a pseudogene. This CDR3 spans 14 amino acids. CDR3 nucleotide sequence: TGTGCCAGCACCGGGACAGGGAAAAATCAGCCCCAGCATTTT. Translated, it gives CASTGTGKNQPQHF.

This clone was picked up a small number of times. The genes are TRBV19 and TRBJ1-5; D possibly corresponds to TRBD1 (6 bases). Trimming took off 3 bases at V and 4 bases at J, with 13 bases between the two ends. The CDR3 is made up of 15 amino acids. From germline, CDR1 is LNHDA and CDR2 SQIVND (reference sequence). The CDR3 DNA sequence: TGTGCCAGTAGTATTGTGGGGGCGCGAAATCAGCCCCAGCATTTT. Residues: CASSIVGARNQPQHF.